The entry below gives a single T cell receptor (beta chain) sequence along with its context. Its target is unknown. RNA transcripts gave rise to amplified TCR beta CDR3 regions. The HTBI primer set was used in a first-round RT-PCR of the TCR CDR3. TCRdb redid the calling of the multiplex PCR reads with MiXCR, one entry per CDR3 protein. The sample shows approximately 590,000 distinct CDR3 sequences, approximately 15% of them seen only once. Stable hyperthyroidism: no ophthalmopathy progression over 18 months of follow-up. Uncontrolled infection, other autoimmune disease, pregnancy or lactation led to exclusion. The PBMCs studied were ones that came from roughly 9.4 ml fresh peripheral blood. The sample comes from a study of T cells in Graves' hyperthyroidism and ophthalmopathy. V lost 7 bases, J lost 4 bases, and 16 bases lay in between. CDR1 is SQVTM and CDR2 is ANQGSEA in the germline V gene. This CDR3 has 13 amino acids.

Study-wide results and limits: From stable hyperthyroidism, ophthalmopathy was separated by a 13 V-J model.

V and J are TRBV29-1 and TRBJ1-2, with D perhaps matching TRBD1 (5 bases). Material: blood. This TCR was recovered from a woman in her twenties or thirties with Graves' hyperthyroidism. In DNA, the CDR3 is TGCAGCGCGGCTCTACAGGATCTCTATGGCTACACCTTC. This encodes CSAALQDLYGYTF.